This T cell receptor beta chain appears in the sequencing data of a study of T cell responses to AZD1222 COVID-19 vaccine. The CDR3 is 12 residues long. CDR1 is MGHDK and CDR2 is SYGVNS in the germline V gene. V was shortened by 4 bases and J by 3 bases, with 7 bases between the two germline ends. Note on this clone: Antigen: not known.

The study's findings and limits: The repertoires were collected only after the peak T cell response. Spike-specific TCRs gained breadth and depth after people received two AZD1222 doses. In a largely white British group with more females than males, clonal diversity was possibly underestimated. Seropositive AZD1222 recipients at baseline numbered only five or six.

This table comes from immunoSEQ multiplex PCR, and its TCRdb copy is limited to in-frame clones, with some not included. The table records 120,000 or so clones, roughly 91% of them present only once. The sequence was obtained from an adult who received the AZD1222 COVID-19 vaccine. This sequence joins TRBV25-1 and TRBJ2-7; D may be TRBD2 (5 bases). Sequencing used peripheral blood, obtained 28 days after the second AZD1222 dose. The CDR3 DNA reads TGTGCCAGCAGTGGAGGGATCTACGAGCAGTACTTC. This gives the protein CASSGGIYEQYF.